Many counts were recorded for the clone carrying this TCR beta chain. Its antigen is currently unknown. The CDR3 extends over 14 amino acids. V shed 4 bases and J 6 bases; nucleotides not matched to a gene: 9. Germline V gene lookup returns CDR1 DFQATT and CDR2 SNEGSKA (reference sequence). The sample belongs to a study of CD8+CD57+ T cells in acquired aplastic anemia. Study information: Average DNA yield from sorted CD4+ and CD8+ cells was around 3.2 ug. General study points: Patients and controls shared 25 to 35 CD8+ CDR3 sequences, highly expressed in patients. Significance was not reached for CD8+ Simpson's diversity between patients and controls.

Researchers used genomic DNA as the template to profile TCR beta VDJ and CDR3. TCRdb re-called the reads with MiXCR, one entry per CDR3 protein. The sample has around 220,000 distinct CDR3 sequences, over 40% seen once; the top ten hold just under 20%. The sequenced patients had an expansion of CD8+CD57+ cells seen by flow cytometry. Among the patients, all had severe acquired aplastic anemia. The source material was sorted CD4+, CD8+, or CD8+CD57+ T cells (not recorded which) from PBMCs. The source of this sequence is a human donor with aplastic anemia. The chain combines TRBV20-1 with TRBJ1-5; TRBD1 matches at 7 bases. Here the CDR3 reads CSANLGQRGQPQHF. The CDR3, as DNA: TGCAGTGCTAATCTGGGACAGAGGGGTCAGCCCCAGCATTTT.